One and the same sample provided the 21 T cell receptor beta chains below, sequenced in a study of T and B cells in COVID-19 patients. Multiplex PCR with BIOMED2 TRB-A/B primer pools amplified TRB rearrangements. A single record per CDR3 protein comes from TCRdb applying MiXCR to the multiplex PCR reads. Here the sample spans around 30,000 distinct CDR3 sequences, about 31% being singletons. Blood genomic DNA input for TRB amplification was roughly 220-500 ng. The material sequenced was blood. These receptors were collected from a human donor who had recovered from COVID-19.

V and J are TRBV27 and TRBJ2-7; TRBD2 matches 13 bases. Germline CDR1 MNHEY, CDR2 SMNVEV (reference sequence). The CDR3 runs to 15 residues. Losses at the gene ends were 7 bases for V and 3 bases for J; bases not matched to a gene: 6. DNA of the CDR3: TGTGCCAGCAATACGGGACTAGCGGGAAACTACGAGCAGTACTTC. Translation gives CASNTGLAGNYEQYF.

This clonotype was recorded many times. DNA for the CDR3: TGTGCCAGCAGCTTTGCCGTGAGCTCCTACGAGCAGTACTTC. This codes for CASSFAVSSYEQYF. The genes are TRBV5-6 and TRBJ2-7; unclear D gene. Trimming shortened V by 2 bases and J by 0 bases, and 9 bases separated the two germline ends. Germline CDR1 reads SGHDT; CDR2 reads YYEEEE. The CDR3 spans 14 residues. The whole variable domain, remainder taken from reference TRBV5-6 and TRBJ2-7, is DAGVTQSPTHLIKTRGQQVTLRCSPKSGHDTVSWYQQALGQGPQFIFQYYEEEERQRGNFPDRFSGHQFPNYSSELNVNALLLGDSALYLCASSFAVSSYEQYFGPGTRLTVT.

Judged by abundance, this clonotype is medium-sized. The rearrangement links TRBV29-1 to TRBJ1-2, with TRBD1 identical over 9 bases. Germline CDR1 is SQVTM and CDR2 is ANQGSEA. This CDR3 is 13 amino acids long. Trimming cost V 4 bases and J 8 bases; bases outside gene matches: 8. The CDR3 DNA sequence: TGCAGCGTTGCGCCTACAGGGGGCGAGGGCTACACCTTC. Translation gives CSVAPTGGEGYTF.

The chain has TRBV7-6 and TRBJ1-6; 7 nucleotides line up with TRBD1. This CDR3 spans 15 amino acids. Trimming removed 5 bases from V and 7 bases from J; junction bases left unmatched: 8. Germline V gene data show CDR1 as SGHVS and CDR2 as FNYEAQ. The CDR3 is CASSPSRGENSPLHF. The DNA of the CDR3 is TGTGCCAGCAGCCCATCCAGGGGGGAAAATTCACCCCTCCACTTT.

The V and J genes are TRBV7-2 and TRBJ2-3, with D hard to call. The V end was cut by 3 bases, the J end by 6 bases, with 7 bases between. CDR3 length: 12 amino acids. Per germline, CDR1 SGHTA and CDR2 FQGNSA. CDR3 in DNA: TGTGCCAGCAGCTTTCTCAGTGATACGCAGTATTTT. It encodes CASSFLSDTQYF.

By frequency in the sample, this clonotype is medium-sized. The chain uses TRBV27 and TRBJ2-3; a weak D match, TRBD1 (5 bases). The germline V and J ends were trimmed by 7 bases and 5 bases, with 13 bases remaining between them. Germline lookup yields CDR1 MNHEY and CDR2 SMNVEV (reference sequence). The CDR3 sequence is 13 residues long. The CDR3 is CASMRQGIDTQYF. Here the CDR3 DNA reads TGTGCCAGCATGAGGCAGGGTATAGATACGCAGTATTTT.

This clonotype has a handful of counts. The CDR3 nucleotides read TGTGCCAGCAGTCTGGACAGGGCGAACACTGAAGCTTTCTTT. Amino acid sequence: CASSLDRANTEAFF. The genes are TRBV6-5 and TRBJ1-1, with 8 bases fitting TRBD1. Germline V gene lookup returns CDR1 MNHEY and CDR2 SVGAGI. J was trimmed by 1 base and V by 5 bases; bases with no gene match: 3. The CDR3 spans 14 residues.

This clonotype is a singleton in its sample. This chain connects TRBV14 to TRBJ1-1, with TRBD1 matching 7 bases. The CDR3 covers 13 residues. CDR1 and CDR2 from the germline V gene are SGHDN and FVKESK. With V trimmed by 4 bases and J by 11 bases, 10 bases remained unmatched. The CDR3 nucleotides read TGTGCCAGCAGCCGGACGAAGGGGGCTACTGCTTTCTTT. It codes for CASSRTKGATAFF.

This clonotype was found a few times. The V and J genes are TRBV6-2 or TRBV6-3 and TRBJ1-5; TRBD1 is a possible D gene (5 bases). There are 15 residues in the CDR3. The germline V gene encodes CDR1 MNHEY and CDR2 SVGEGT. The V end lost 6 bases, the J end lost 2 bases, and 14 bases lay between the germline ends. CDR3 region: CASRPRPGGNQPQHF. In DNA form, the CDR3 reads TGTGCCAGCAGACCCAGGCCGGGGGGCAATCAGCCCCAGCATTTT.

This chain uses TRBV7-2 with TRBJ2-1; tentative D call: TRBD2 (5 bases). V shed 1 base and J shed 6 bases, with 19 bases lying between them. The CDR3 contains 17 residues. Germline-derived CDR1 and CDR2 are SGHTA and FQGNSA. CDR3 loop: CASSLDRDSLGFNEQFF. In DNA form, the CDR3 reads TGTGCCAGCAGCTTAGATCGGGATAGCCTCGGTTTCAATGAGCAGTTCTTC.

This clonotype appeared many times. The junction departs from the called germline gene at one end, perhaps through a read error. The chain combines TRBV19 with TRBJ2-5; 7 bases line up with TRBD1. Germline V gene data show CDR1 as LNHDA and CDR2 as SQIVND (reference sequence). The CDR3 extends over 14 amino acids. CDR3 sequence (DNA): TGCCGAATACTCCACAGGGGTCTACAAGAGACCCAGTACTTC. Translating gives CRILHRGLQETQYF. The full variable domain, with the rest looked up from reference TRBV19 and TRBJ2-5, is DGGITQSPKYLFRKEGQNVTLSCEQNLNHDAMYWYRQDPGQGLRLIYYSQIVNDFQKGDIAEGYSVSREKKESFPLTVTSAQKNPTAFYLCRILHRGLQETQYFGPGTRLLVL.

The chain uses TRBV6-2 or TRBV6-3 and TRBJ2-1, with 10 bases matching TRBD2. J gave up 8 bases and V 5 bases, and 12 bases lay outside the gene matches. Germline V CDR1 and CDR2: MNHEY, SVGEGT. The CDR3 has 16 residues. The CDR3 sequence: CASSTLGAGGPHEQFF. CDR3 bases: TGTGCCAGCAGTACCCTGGGAGCGGGAGGGCCCCATGAGCAGTTCTTC.

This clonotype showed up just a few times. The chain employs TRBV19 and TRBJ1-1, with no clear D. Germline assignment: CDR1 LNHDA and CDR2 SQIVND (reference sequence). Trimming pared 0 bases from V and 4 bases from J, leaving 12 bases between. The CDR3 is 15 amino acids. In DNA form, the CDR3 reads TGTGCCAGTAGTATAGATTTCTCGGGGTTCACTGAAGCTTTCTTT. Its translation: CASSIDFSGFTEAFF. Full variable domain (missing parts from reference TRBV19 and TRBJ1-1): DGGITQSPKYLFRKEGQNVTLSCEQNLNHDAMYWYRQDPGQGLRLIYYSQIVNDFQKGDIAEGYSVSREKKESFPLTVTSAQKNPTAFYLCASSIDFSGFTEAFFGQGTRLTVV.

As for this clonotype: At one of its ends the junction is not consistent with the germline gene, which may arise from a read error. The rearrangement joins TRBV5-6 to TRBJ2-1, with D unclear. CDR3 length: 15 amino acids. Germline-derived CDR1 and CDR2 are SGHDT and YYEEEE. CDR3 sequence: CASSSTRKPYDEQFF. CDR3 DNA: TGTGCCAGCAGCTCAACACGGAAGCCCTACGATGAGCAGTTCTTC.

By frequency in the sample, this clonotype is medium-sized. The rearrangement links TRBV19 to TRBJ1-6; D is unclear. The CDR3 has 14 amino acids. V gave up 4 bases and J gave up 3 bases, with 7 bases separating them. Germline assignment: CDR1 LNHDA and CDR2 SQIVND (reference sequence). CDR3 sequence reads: CASSTQHYNSPLHF. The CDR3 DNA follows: TGTGCCAGTAGTACACAGCACTATAATTCACCCCTCCACTTT.

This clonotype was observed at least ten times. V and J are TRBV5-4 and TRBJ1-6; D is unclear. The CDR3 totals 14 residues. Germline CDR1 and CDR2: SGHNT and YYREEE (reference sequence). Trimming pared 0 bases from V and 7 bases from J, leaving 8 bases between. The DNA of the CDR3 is TGTGCCAGCAGCTTGGAAGGGAGGAATTCACCCCTCCACTTT. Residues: CASSLEGRNSPLHF.

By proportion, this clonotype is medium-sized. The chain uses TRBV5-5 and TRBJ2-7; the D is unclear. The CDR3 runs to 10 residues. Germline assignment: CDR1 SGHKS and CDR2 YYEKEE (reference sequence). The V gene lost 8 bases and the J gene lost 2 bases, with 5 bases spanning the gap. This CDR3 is CARPAYEQYF. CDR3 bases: TGTGCCAGACCGGCCTACGAGCAGTACTTC.

The CDR3 DNA is TGTGCCAGCAGCTCCCATAGGGATGGCTACACCTTC. It translates to CASSSHRDGYTF. This chain connects TRBV28 to TRBJ1-2; no clear D. The CDR3 contains 12 residues. V gave up 6 bases and J gave up 6 bases, with 11 bases separating them. The germline gives CDR1 MDHEN, CDR2 SYDVKM.

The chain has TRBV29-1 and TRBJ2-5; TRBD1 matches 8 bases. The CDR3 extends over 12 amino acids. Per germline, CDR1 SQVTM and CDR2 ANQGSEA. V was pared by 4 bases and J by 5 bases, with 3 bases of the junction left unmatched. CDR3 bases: TGCAGCGTTGTCTGGACAGGGGAGACCCAGTACTTC. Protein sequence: CSVVWTGETQYF.

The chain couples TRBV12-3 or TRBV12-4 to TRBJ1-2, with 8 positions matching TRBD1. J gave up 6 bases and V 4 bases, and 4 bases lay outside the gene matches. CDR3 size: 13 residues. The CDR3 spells CASSYTGQDGYTF. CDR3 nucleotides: TGTGCCAGCAGTTACACGGGACAGGATGGCTACACCTTC.

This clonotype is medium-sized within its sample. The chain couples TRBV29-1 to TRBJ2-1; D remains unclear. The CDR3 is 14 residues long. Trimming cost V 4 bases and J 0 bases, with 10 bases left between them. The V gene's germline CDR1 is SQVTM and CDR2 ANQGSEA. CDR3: CSVASMGSYNEQFF. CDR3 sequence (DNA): TGCAGCGTTGCCTCAATGGGCTCCTACAATGAGCAGTTCTTC.